The 20 T cell receptor beta chains presented below share a single source sample, sequenced in a study of shared clonotypes between healthy human individuals (TCRdb year 2020). The library was built by means of the immunoSEQ multiplex PCR assay. The source is immuneACCESS, and TCRdb retained only in-frame sequences with V and J called. Part of the clones is not carried over; for the studies checked, unresolved V genes explain less than half of this, and the remainder is unexplained. For this sample the table gives around 2,000,000 clones, of which 85% to 95% were detected only once. Less than 1.5% of the sample lies in the top ten. CD8 naive samples were obtained by positive selection for CCR7 among CD45RO-negative cells, yielding a CD45RA+CCR7+ population from which TemRA cells were excluded. The sample comprised naive CD8+ T cells sorted from blood. In the paper's terms, the cell subset or site label means: CD45RA+CCR7+. The receptor source for this set is a man between 18 and 29 years old in good health.

CDR3 DNA sequence: TGTGCCAGCAGTTACTCCCTGGGGAACAATGAGCAGTTCTTC. Encoded protein: CASSYSLGNNEQFF. The chain has TRBV6-5 and TRBJ2-1; D not certain. V was clipped by 0 bases and J by 5 bases, with 8 bases between them. The germline V gene encodes CDR1 MNHEY and CDR2 SVGAGI. The CDR3 sequence is 14 residues long.

Regarding this clone: This sample includes further DNA sequences coding for the same CDR3. The chain combines TRBV5-1 with TRBJ2-5, with D maybe TRBD1 (5 bases). Looked up from germline, CDR1 is SGHRS and CDR2 is YFSETQ. The CDR3 totals 14 residues. Trimming removed 2 bases at V and 2 bases at J, with 10 bases between. CDR3 sequence: CASSFGQGQETQYF. The CDR3 region has the DNA TGCGCCAGCAGCTTCGGCCAGGGACAAGAGACCCAGTACTTC.

V is TRBV19 and J is TRBJ2-3; tentatively, D is TRBD2 (6 bases). CDR3 length: 14 amino acids. The V end was cut by 5 bases, the J end by 0 bases, with 9 bases between. The V gene's germline CDR1 is LNHDA and CDR2 SQIVND (reference sequence). The CDR3 DNA follows: TGTGCCAGTAGTTTAGCGGAAAGCACAGATACGCAGTATTTT. Its protein product is CASSLAESTDTQYF.

This rearrangement joins TRBV6-1 to TRBJ1-2; D gene uncertain. CDR3 length: 18 amino acids. Germline loops: CDR1 MNHNS, CDR2 SASEGT. V dropped 0 bases and J dropped 4 bases, with 21 bases sitting between them. CDR3 sequence reads: CASSEALAQADSFYGYTF. The DNA for the CDR3 is TGTGCCAGCAGTGAAGCGTTAGCCCAGGCCGATTCGTTCTATGGCTACACCTTC.

The chain recombines TRBV5-6 with TRBJ2-1, with 11 bases aligning to TRBD2. CDR1 and CDR2 from the germline V gene are SGHDT and YYEEEE. The CDR3 length is 18 residues. V shed 2 bases, J shed 4 bases, and the junction held 11 bases outside the gene matches. CDR3 coding DNA: TGTGCCAGCAGCTTAGAACTAGCGGGGGACATCGGGTACAATGAGCAGTTCTTC. Translating it yields CASSLELAGDIGYNEQFF.

The chain uses TRBV7-9 and TRBJ1-4; D possibly corresponds to TRBD1 (5 bases). Germline-derived CDR1 and CDR2 are SEHNR and FQNEAQ (reference sequence). This CDR3 spans 12 amino acids. Trimming cost V 6 bases and J 7 bases, with 9 bases left between them. The CDR3, as DNA: TGTGCCAGCAGTGCAGGGCGTGAAAAACTGTTTTTT. This translates into CASSAGREKLFF.

The genes are TRBV7-6 and TRBJ2-7, with 9 positions matching TRBD2. The germline CDR1 and CDR2 sequences are SGHVS and FNYEAQ. J was trimmed by 3 bases and V by 5 bases; bases with no gene match: 11. The CDR3 is made up of 16 amino acids. CDR3 nucleotide sequence: TGTGCCAGCAGCGAGGGCCATGAAGCGGGAGGCTACGAGCAGTACTTC. Its translation: CASSEGHEAGGYEQYF. The full variable domain, rest sourced from reference TRBV7-6 and TRBJ2-7, is GAGVSQSPRYKVTKRGQDVALRCDPISGHVSLYWYRQALGQGPEFLTYFNYEAQQDKSGLPNDRFSAERPEGSISTLTIQRTEQRDSAMYRCASSEGHEAGGYEQYFGPGTRLTVT.

This sequence joins TRBV19 and TRBJ2-1, with TRBD2 matching over 8 bases. The CDR3 covers 13 residues. Germline V CDR1 and CDR2: LNHDA, SQIVND (reference sequence). J was trimmed by 6 bases and V by 8 bases; bases with no gene match: 6. This chain's CDR3 is CASGPGGLNEQFF. The CDR3 DNA follows: TGTGCCAGTGGACCGGGGGGGCTCAATGAGCAGTTCTTC.

The chain is built from TRBV28 and TRBJ2-3; D unclear. CDR3 length: 13 residues. The V gene's germline CDR1 is MDHEN and CDR2 SYDVKM. The V gene lost 5 bases and the J gene lost 2 bases, with 8 bases spanning the gap. The CDR3 DNA reads as TGTGCCAGCAGTCCGCTTCCCACAGATACGCAGTATTTT. Amino acids: CASSPLPTDTQYF.

The chain combines TRBV30 with TRBJ2-1; 10 bases are a match to TRBD2. Per the germline V gene, CDR1 is GTSNPN and CDR2 is SVGIG (reference sequence). The CDR3 runs to 13 residues. The J segment lost 4 bases and the V segment lost 3 bases, leaving 0 bases of the junction unmatched. This chain's CDR3 is CAWRGLAYNEQFF. The CDR3 DNA reads TGTGCCTGGAGGGGACTAGCGTACAATGAGCAGTTCTTC.

The rearrangement links TRBV30 to TRBJ2-3; the match to TRBD2 covers 9 bases. V lost 7 bases and J lost 2; bases outside the gene matches: 10. This CDR3 has 15 residues. Germline CDR1 and CDR2: GTSNPN and SVGIG (reference sequence). The CDR3 DNA reads TGTGCCTTGGACCTCAGCGGGGGGCCCACAGATACGCAGTATTTT. Its translation is CALDLSGGPTDTQYF.

This chain joins TRBV7-9 and TRBJ2-3; D is unresolved. This CDR3 contains 14 residues. The V end was cut by 2 bases, the J end by 2 bases, with 8 bases between. Germline V gene lookup returns CDR1 SEHNR and CDR2 FQNEAQ (reference sequence). The chain's CDR3 is CASSLLGSTDTQYF. DNA for the CDR3: TGTGCCAGCAGCTTACTGGGCTCCACAGATACGCAGTATTTT. The full variable domain, rest sourced from reference TRBV7-9 and TRBJ2-3, is DTGVSQNPRHKITKRGQNVTFRCDPISEHNRLYWYRQTLGQGPEFLTYFQNEAQLEKSRLLSDRFSAERPKGSFSTLEIQRTEQGDSAMYLCASSLLGSTDTQYFGPGTRLTVL.

V usage is TRBV7-8 and J usage is TRBJ2-3, with 7 positions matching TRBD1. Germline CDR1 reads SGHVS; CDR2 reads FQNEAQ. The ends lost 1 base at V and 6 bases at J; junction bases unmatched: 10. The CDR3 spans 16 residues. The CDR3 sequence is CASSLVGTEGLDTQYF. The CDR3 DNA reads TGTGCCAGCAGCTTAGTGGGGACAGAGGGGTTGGATACGCAGTATTTT.

V usage is TRBV13 and J usage is TRBJ2-7; D is ambiguous. Per germline, CDR1 PRHDT and CDR2 FYEKMQ (reference sequence). V lost 0 bases to trimming and J lost 4 bases, with 22 bases between them. This CDR3 has 18 amino acids. The chain's CDR3 is CASSLGSPSQIGWYEQYF. The CDR3 nucleotides are TGTGCCAGCAGCTTAGGCTCCCCGAGCCAAATCGGGTGGTACGAGCAGTACTTC. Full variable domain (missing parts from reference TRBV13 and TRBJ2-7): AAGVIQSPRHLIKEKRETATLKCYPIPRHDTVYWYQQGPGQDPQFLISFYEKMQSDKGSIPDRFSAQQFSDYHSELNMSSLELGDSALYFCASSLGSPSQIGWYEQYFGPGTRLTVT.

This chain links TRBV14 with TRBJ1-5; D is unclear. V was shortened by 7 bases and J by 5 bases, with 0 bases between the two germline ends. This CDR3 has 9 residues. The germline V gene has CDR1 SGHDN and CDR2 FVKESK. CDR3 residues: CASNQPQHF. The CDR3 region has the DNA TGTGCCAGCAATCAGCCCCAGCATTTT.

The chain combines TRBV2 with TRBJ2-2; D is perhaps TRBD2 (5 bases). Between the trimmed V and J ends, which lost 7 bases and 3 bases, there was a span of 12 bases. Germline values: CDR1 SNHLY, CDR2 FYNNEI. CDR3 length: 14 amino acids. Written as DNA, the CDR3 is TGTGCCAGCAAGAGGGAGAGGGACACCGGGGAGCTGTTTTTT. Amino acid sequence: CASKRERDTGELFF. The whole variable domain, filled in from reference TRBV2 and TRBJ2-2, reads EPEVTQTPSHQVTQMGQEVILRCVPISNHLYFYWYRQILGQKVEFLVSFYNNEISEKSEIFDDQFSVERPDGSNFTLKIRSTKLEDSAMYFCASKRERDTGELFFGEGSRLTVL.

J is TRBJ2-3 and V is TRBV11-2; no clear D. CDR3 size: 15 residues. The germline CDR1 and CDR2 sequences are SGHAT and FQNNGV. V gave up 3 bases and J gave up 1 base, with 11 bases separating them. CDR3 residues: CASSFFEFGTDTQYF. CDR3 sequence (DNA): TGTGCCAGCAGCTTTTTTGAATTTGGCACAGATACGCAGTATTTT.

This chain uses TRBV27 with TRBJ2-1; a possible D gene is TRBD1 (5 bases). The CDR3 sequence is 16 residues long. Trimming removed 0 bases from V and 2 bases from J, with 11 bases in between. CDR1 is MNHEY and CDR2 is SMNVEV in the germline V gene (reference sequence). CDR3 amino acids: CASSLSAGSAYNEQFF. CDR3 DNA sequence: TGTGCCAGCAGTTTATCTGCAGGGTCGGCCTACAATGAGCAGTTCTTC.

V and J are TRBV6-1 and TRBJ2-2; D call uncertain. V gave up 0 bases and J gave up 8 bases, with 4 bases separating them. The CDR3 is 12 residues long. The germline V gene has CDR1 MNHNS and CDR2 SASEGT. The CDR3: CASSEASGELFF. As DNA, the CDR3 is TGTGCCAGCAGTGAAGCATCGGGGGAGCTGTTTTTT.

The chain joins TRBV29-1 to TRBJ2-7, with 9 nucleotides matching TRBD1. Trimming cost V 3 bases and J 3 bases; bases outside gene matches: 6. Germline assignment: CDR1 SQVTM and CDR2 ANQGSEA. The CDR3 is made up of 14 amino acids. CDR3 sequence (DNA): TGCAGCGTTGAGGGGACAGGGCCAAGCTACGAGCAGTACTTC. Residues: CSVEGTGPSYEQYF.